What follows are 12 T cell receptor beta chains derived from one specimen sequenced in a study of CD8+CD57+ T cells in acquired aplastic anemia. The template used for profiling TCR beta VDJ and CDR3 was genomic DNA. Each CDR3 protein is one row after TCRdb ran MiXCR on the reads. The table includes under 250,000 distinct CDR3 sequences, almost 35% detected once. The source material was sorted CD4+, CD8+, or CD8+CD57+ T cells (not recorded which) from PBMCs. The origin of the receptors is a human donor in good health, serving as a control.

This clonotype has a count of ten or more. The chain employs TRBV20-1 and TRBJ2-7, with D maybe TRBD1 (6 bases). The germline CDR1 and CDR2 sequences are DFQATT and SNEGSKA (reference sequence). The V and J ends lost 4 bases and 6 bases respectively, with 10 bases between them. This CDR3 has 11 amino acids. CDR3: CSATQGGEQYF. CDR3 DNA sequence: TGCAGTGCTACACAGGGTGGCGAGCAGTACTTC.

The sample holds a few counts of this clonotype. This chain uses TRBV3-1 with TRBJ1-6, with unresolved D. The CDR3 runs to 16 residues. Germline CDR1 and CDR2: LGHDT and YNNKEL (reference sequence). V was trimmed by 1 base and J by 3 bases, leaving 10 bases between them. CDR3 coding DNA: TGTGCCAGCAGCCAAGGGGAGGGCAGCTATAATTCACCCCTCCACTTT. As protein: CASSQGEGSYNSPLHF. The whole variable domain, remainder taken from reference TRBV3-1 and TRBJ1-6, is DTAVSQTPKYLVTQMGNDKSIKCEQNLGHDTMYWYKQDSKKFLKIMFSYNNKELIINETVPNRFSPKSPDKAHLNLHINSLELGDSAVYFCASSQGEGSYNSPLHFGNGTRLTVT.

This clonotype appeared many times. The chain couples TRBV29-1 to TRBJ1-2, with 10 bases that match TRBD1. Germline CDR1 SQVTM, CDR2 ANQGSEA. The CDR3 is 13 residues long. The J segment lost 5 bases and the V segment lost 6 bases, leaving 6 bases of the junction unmatched. This CDR3 is CSVRTGGEYGYTF. DNA for the CDR3: TGCAGCGTCCGGACAGGGGGGGAGTATGGCTACACCTTC.

In the case of this clonotype: The conserved phenylalanine or tryptophan normally closing the CDR3 is absent here, so this likely arose from a read error. This chain connects TRBV19 to TRBJ1-1; D unresolved. With 9 bases removed from V and 1 base from J, the gap between germline ends came to 18 bases. CDR1 is LNHDA and CDR2 is SQIVND in the germline V gene (reference sequence). The CDR3 extends over 15 amino acids. CDR3 nucleotide sequence: TGTGCCAGCTCCAGTAGTTCTCGGAGGAACACTGAAGCTTTCTTA. This translates into CASSSSSRRNTEAFL.

This rearrangement joins TRBV9 to TRBJ2-2; D unclear. Germline CDR1 and CDR2: SGDLS and YYNGEE. The length of the CDR3 is 14 residues. Trimming took off 5 bases at V and 1 base at J, with 9 bases between the two ends. CDR3 nucleotide sequence: TGTGCCAGCAGTTTAGAAGAGAACACCGGGGAGCTGTTTTTT. This codes for CASSLEENTGELFF.

This clonotype has just one count. The chain has TRBV30 and TRBJ2-5; 9 nucleotides align to TRBD2. Per germline, CDR1 GTSNPN and CDR2 SVGIG (reference sequence). Trimming took 3 bases from V and 5 from J; bases not matched to a gene: 10. CDR3 size: 15 residues. Written as DNA, the CDR3 is TGTGCCTGGAGGAATCGGCGGGGGGGCCGCGAGACCCAGTACTTC. Residues: CAWRNRRGGRETQYF.

This clonotype was detected ten times or more. The V call is TRBV6-1, the J call TRBJ2-6, with unresolved D. CDR1 MNHNS and CDR2 SASEGT come from the germline V gene. This CDR3 spans 17 amino acids. Trimming cost V 6 bases and J 2 bases, with 17 bases left between them. In DNA, the CDR3 is TGTGCCAGCAGGACGACATTCACCAAAGCTGGGGCCAACGTCCTGACTTTC. Its protein product is CASRTTFTKAGANVLTF.

With regard to this clonotype: A much larger clone sits a single nucleotide away, making a read error possible. The V call is TRBV2, the J call TRBJ1-5; 8 nucleotides agree with TRBD1. The end of the DNA fits TRBJ2-3 better, so the J call may be wrong. The CDR3 has 14 amino acids. The germline gives CDR1 SNHLY, CDR2 FYNNEI. The chain's CDR3 is CASRRTGSDQPQYF. The CDR3 bases are TGTGCCAGCAGACGGACAGGGTCGGATCAGCCCCAGTATTTT.

This clonotype has a count of ten or more. This chain uses TRBV4-1 with TRBJ2-7; D gene uncertain. Between the trimmed V and J ends, which lost 2 bases and 3 bases, there was a span of 14 bases. The CDR3 totals 15 residues. Germline CDR1 reads MGHRA; CDR2 reads YSYEKL. The CDR3 sequence is CASSQRIGAGYEQYF. Written as DNA, the CDR3 is TGCGCCAGCAGCCAAAGAATAGGAGCTGGCTACGAGCAGTACTTC.

V gene TRBV6-5 combines with J gene TRBJ2-1; D unclear. The CDR3 runs to 13 residues. From germline, CDR1 is MNHEY and CDR2 SVGAGI. V dropped 1 base and J dropped 4 bases, with 5 bases sitting between them. CDR3 sequence reads: CASSYFRYNEQFF. CDR3 coding DNA: TGTGCCAGCAGTTACTTTAGATACAATGAGCAGTTCTTC.

A few counts support this clonotype. The rearrangement joins TRBV20-1 to TRBJ1-1; possible D gene TRBD1, 5 bases. The CDR3 is made up of 11 amino acids. Trimming removed 4 bases at V and 8 bases at J, with 11 bases between. The germline V gene encodes CDR1 DFQATT and CDR2 SNEGSKA (reference sequence). CDR3 nucleotide sequence: TGCAGTGCTACCAGACAGAAAGAAGCTTTCTTT. Encoded protein: CSATRQKEAFF.

On this clonotype itself: Just one base apart from a much larger clone, this may be a read error. The J gene is TRBJ2-7, the V gene TRBV20-1; perhaps TRBD2 as D (7 bases). Trimming left V 8 bases short and J 4 bases short, with 24 bases between. This CDR3 spans 15 amino acids. Germline V gives CDR1 DFQATT, CDR2 SNEGSKA (reference sequence). The CDR3, as DNA: TGCAGTCGGGGAGGGGGGACGGCAGGAGCATACGAGCAGTACTTC. Encoded protein: CSRGGGTAGAYEQYF.